Below are 15 T cell receptor beta chains sequenced from a single sample in a study of T cell changes during pregnancy in multiple sclerosis. Data came from immunoSEQ multiplex PCR; TCRdb stores just in-frame clones and leaves some out. The sample lists just under 100,000 clones, approximately 94% occurring once. The input for sequencing was peripheral blood, taken after pregnancy. Source of these receptors: a female donor with multiple sclerosis, enrolled in a pregnancy study.

The chain joins TRBV19 to TRBJ1-5; D is unclear. Looked up from germline, CDR1 is LNHDA and CDR2 is SQIVND (reference sequence). Between the trimmed V and J ends, which lost 3 bases and 2 bases, there was a span of 11 bases. This CDR3 is built from 15 residues. The CDR3 protein is CASSMNPRGNQPQHF. CDR3 nucleotide sequence: TGTGCCAGTAGTATGAATCCCCGGGGCAATCAGCCCCAGCATTTT. Variable domain in full (rest from reference TRBV19 and TRBJ1-5): DGGITQSPKYLFRKEGQNVTLSCEQNLNHDAMYWYRQDPGQGLRLIYYSQIVNDFQKGDIAEGYSVSREKKESFPLTVTSAQKNPTAFYLCASSMNPRGNQPQHFGDGTRLSIL.

This clone was seen once. V is TRBV7-2 and J is TRBJ2-3, with 11 nucleotides matching TRBD2. The germline V gene has CDR1 SGHTA and CDR2 FQGNSA. After removal of 5 bases from V and 0 bases from J, the junction contained 1 base not matched to a gene. CDR3 length: 15 residues. The CDR3 coding sequence is TGTGCCAGCAGCGGGACTAGCGGTAGCACAGATACGCAGTATTTT. Translated, it gives CASSGTSGSTDTQYF.

This rearrangement joins TRBV19 to TRBJ1-5, with TRBD1 matching 11 bases. Per the germline V gene, CDR1 is LNHDA and CDR2 is SQIVND (reference sequence). The CDR3 has 15 amino acids. The junction had 1 base not matched to a gene; V was cut back by 4 bases and J by 2 bases. In DNA, the CDR3 is TGTGCCAGTAGTAGGGACAGGGGGGGCAATCAGCCCCAGCATTTT. Translated, it gives CASSRDRGGNQPQHF.

The V gene is TRBV28, the J gene TRBJ2-7; 7 bases line up with TRBD1. The CDR3 has 15 residues. CDR1 MDHEN and CDR2 SYDVKM come from the germline V gene. V shed 7 bases and J 1 base; nucleotides not matched to a gene: 10. Here the CDR3 reads CASTDIGTVSYEQYF. Written as DNA, the CDR3 is TGTGCCAGCACCGATATTGGGACAGTGTCCTACGAGCAGTACTTC.

This clone has more than one count but fewer than ten. DNA for the CDR3: TGTGCCAGTAGTTCGGCAGGGTACAACGAGCAGTACTTC. Its translation is CASSSAGYNEQYF. V usage is TRBV19 and J usage is TRBJ2-7, with D perhaps matching TRBD1 (5 bases). The length of the CDR3 is 13 residues. Trimming left V 5 bases short and J 5 bases short, with 13 bases between. The germline V gene encodes CDR1 LNHDA and CDR2 SQIVND (reference sequence).

This chain connects TRBV7-9 to TRBJ2-1; D may be TRBD1 (6 bases). The germline V and J ends were trimmed by 1 base and 7 bases, with 11 bases remaining between them. The CDR3 contains 14 residues. Germline CDR1 is SEHNR and CDR2 is FQNEAQ (reference sequence). The DNA of the CDR3 is TGTGCCAGCAGCTTAGAGAGAAGGGGGAATGAGCAGTTCTTC. Translated: CASSLERRGNEQFF.

The rearrangement links TRBV19 to TRBJ2-2; D might be TRBD1 (6 bases). Trimming pared 7 bases from V and 4 bases from J, leaving 19 bases between. Germline V gene lookup returns CDR1 LNHDA and CDR2 SQIVND (reference sequence). The CDR3 contains 16 residues. CDR3 coding DNA: TGTGCCAGTATCCGGCAGGGGCACGGGACCACCGGGGAGCTGTTTTTT. As protein: CASIRQGHGTTGELFF.

The rearrangement uses TRBV6-4 and TRBJ1-2, with 7 nucleotides matching TRBD1. This CDR3 has 17 amino acids. Germline V CDR1 and CDR2: MRHNA, SNTAGT. With 2 bases clipped from V and 8 bases from J, the junction kept 17 bases outside the gene matches. CDR3 DNA sequence: TGTGCCAGCAGTGACCATTCACTAGGGGGCGAGTCGGACGGCTACACCTTC. Protein sequence: CASSDHSLGGESDGYTF.

The V and J genes are TRBV19 and TRBJ2-7; the D is unclear. V lost 4 bases and J 5 bases, leaving 9 bases between the germline ends. This CDR3 is built from 12 residues. In germline, CDR1 is LNHDA, CDR2 SQIVND (reference sequence). The CDR3 here is CASSTPGNEQYF. The CDR3 nucleotides are TGTGCCAGTAGTACCCCAGGTAACGAGCAGTACTTC.

The rearrangement uses TRBV27 and TRBJ2-3, with 8 nucleotides matching TRBD2. CDR1 and CDR2 from the germline V gene are MNHEY and SMNVEV (reference sequence). CDR3 length: 15 residues. The trim removed 6 bases at V and 7 bases at J, leaving 12 bases unmatched. CDR3 nucleotide sequence: TGTGCCAGCAGCCCCATCTCCGGGACTAGGTATACGCAGTATTTT. Protein sequence: CASSPISGTRYTQYF.

This clone was observed a single time. J is TRBJ2-1 and V is TRBV29-1; unclear D gene. The germline gives CDR1 SQVTM, CDR2 ANQGSEA. The CDR3 is 11 amino acids. V was pared by 6 bases and J by 3 bases, with 6 bases between. CDR3 amino acids: CSVANYNEQFF. The CDR3, as DNA: TGCAGCGTCGCTAACTACAATGAGCAGTTCTTC.

The CDR3 loop is CASSFSGPGETQYF. The CDR3 region has the DNA TGTGCCAGCAGCTTCAGCGGGCCGGGCGAGACCCAGTACTTC. The rearrangement joins TRBV7-2 to TRBJ2-5, with D possibly matching TRBD2 (6 bases). Germline V gives CDR1 SGHTA, CDR2 FQGNSA. V lost 3 bases, J lost 5 bases, and 13 bases lay in between. The CDR3 consists of 14 residues.

This chain joins TRBV5-5 and TRBJ2-7; 9 bases are shared with TRBD1. The CDR3 runs 13 residues. From germline, CDR1 is SGHKS and CDR2 YYEKEE (reference sequence). With 6 bases clipped from V and 4 bases from J, the junction kept 5 bases outside the gene matches. The CDR3 is CASTGTGWYEQYF. The CDR3 DNA reads TGTGCCAGCACTGGGACAGGGTGGTACGAGCAGTACTTC.

CDR3 bases: TGTGCCAGCAGCGTGGGGACACAGGGCTCCGAGCAGTACTTC. Amino acids: CASSVGTQGSEQYF. J is TRBJ2-7 and V is TRBV9, with D possibly being TRBD1 (6 bases). This CDR3 contains 14 residues. Germline CDR1 is SGDLS and CDR2 is YYNGEE. Trimming left V 2 bases short and J 6 bases short, with 15 bases between.

The genes are TRBV9 and TRBJ2-1; 12 bases line up with TRBD2. Looked up from germline, CDR1 is SGDLS and CDR2 is YYNGEE. The trim removed 3 bases at V and 8 bases at J, leaving 6 bases unmatched. The CDR3 length is 15 residues. The CDR3 protein is CASSGTSGIRDEQFF. The CDR3 nucleotides are TGTGCCAGCAGCGGGACTAGCGGGATTCGGGATGAGCAGTTCTTC.